A single sample gave rise to the 27 T cell receptor beta chains below, sequenced in a study of blood T cell repertoires in COVID-19. Libraries were prepared by immunoSEQ multiplex PCR; TCRdb keeps only in-frame clonotypes and omits some of them. The sample includes approximately 200,000 clones, 70% to 80% seen only once; the top ten take around 12%. The sequenced sample consisted of peripheral blood. The receptor set was obtained from a woman between 50 and 59 years old with acute or convalescent COVID-19.

The rearrangement uses TRBV7-2 and TRBJ2-3; TRBD1 might be the D (6 bases). Trimming took 3 bases from V and 0 from J, leaving 10 bases between them. This CDR3 region has 15 residues. Germline V CDR1 and CDR2: SGHTA, FQGNSA. The CDR3 protein is CASSFEGTSTDTQYF. DNA for the CDR3: TGTGCCAGCAGCTTCGAGGGGACAAGCACAGATACGCAGTATTTT.

The chain uses TRBV5-1 and TRBJ1-1; no reliable D call. The V gene's germline CDR1 is SGHRS and CDR2 YFSETQ. The CDR3 runs 14 residues. V was clipped by 0 bases and J by 7 bases, with 13 bases between them. CDR3: CASSLAGGYGEAFF. Written as DNA, the CDR3 is TGCGCCAGCAGCTTGGCAGGCGGGTATGGTGAAGCTTTCTTT.

The chain carries TRBV19 and TRBJ2-7, with 9 bases lining up with TRBD1. The CDR3 runs to 14 residues. Germline CDR1 is LNHDA and CDR2 is SQIVND (reference sequence). The ends lost 8 bases at V and 3 bases at J; junction bases unmatched: 8. CDR3 nucleotides: TGTGCCAGTGGGCCGGGACAGGGAATCTACGAGCAGTACTTC. Protein sequence: CASGPGQGIYEQYF.

The chain employs TRBV5-1 and TRBJ2-7, with 10 bases aligning to TRBD2. With V trimmed by 0 bases and J by 2 bases, 2 bases remained unmatched. CDR1 and CDR2 (germline): SGHRS, YFSETQ. There are 15 residues in the CDR3. The CDR3 protein is CASSLELAGPYEQYF. The DNA of the CDR3 is TGCGCCAGCAGCTTGGAACTAGCGGGGCCCTACGAGCAGTACTTC.

The chain uses TRBV20-1 and TRBJ2-1, with a weak D call TRBD2 (5 bases). Germline V gene lookup returns CDR1 DFQATT and CDR2 SNEGSKA (reference sequence). The CDR3 is 11 residues long. CDR3 region: CSPRAYNEQFF. DNA for the CDR3: TGCAGCCCGAGGGCGTACAATGAGCAGTTCTTC.

This clone was found a few times. The chain has TRBV27 and TRBJ1-4; the D is unclear. The CDR3 sequence is 14 residues long. Germline V gene lookup returns CDR1 MNHEY and CDR2 SMNVEV (reference sequence). V lost 4 bases to trimming and J lost 10 bases, with 16 bases between them. The CDR3 sequence: CASSSELGDVKLFF. The DNA of the CDR3 is TGTGCCAGCAGTTCGGAATTGGGCGACGTAAAACTGTTTTTT. The full variable domain, rest sourced from reference TRBV27 and TRBJ1-4, is EAQVTQNPRYLITVTGKKLTVTCSQNMNHEYMSWYRQDPGLGLRQIYYSMNVEVTDKGDVPEGYKVSRKEKRNFPLILESPSPNQTSLYFCASSSELGDVKLFFGSGTQLSVL.

This chain uses TRBV5-4 with TRBJ2-7; 13 bases map to TRBD2. V lost 4 bases to trimming and J lost 7 bases; unmatched junction nucleotides: 11. CDR1 and CDR2 (germline): SGHNT, YYREEE (reference sequence). This CDR3 contains 16 residues. The CDR3: CASSPGGTSGAVEQYF. The CDR3 region has the DNA TGTGCCAGCAGCCCTGGGGGGACTAGCGGGGCGGTAGAGCAGTACTTC.

The chain is built from TRBV11-2 and TRBJ2-1; 9 bases match TRBD1. The CDR3 spans 16 residues. The V and J ends lost 6 bases and 4 bases, in that order; junction bases with no gene match: 10. Germline CDR1 SGHAT, CDR2 FQNNGV. The CDR3 nucleotides read TGTGCCAGCAGACGACGGTCCGGGACAGGGTACAATGAGCAGTTCTTC. This gives the protein CASRRRSGTGYNEQFF.

The chain uses TRBV7-9 and TRBJ2-2; D ambiguous. Germline CDR1 and CDR2: SEHNR and FQNEAQ (reference sequence). The CDR3 sequence is 15 residues long. V was clipped by 1 base and J by 4 bases, with 10 bases between them. This CDR3 reads CASSLDASGTGELFF. DNA of the CDR3: TGTGCCAGCAGCTTAGACGCGTCAGGCACCGGGGAGCTGTTTTTT.

J is TRBJ2-7 and V is TRBV6-2 or TRBV6-3, with D perhaps TRBD1 (6 bases). CDR1 MNHEY and CDR2 SVGEGT come from the germline V gene. The CDR3 runs to 16 residues. V lost 5 bases, J lost 0 bases, and 17 bases lay in between. The CDR3 is CASSQDSALSSYEQYF. The CDR3 DNA follows: TGTGCCAGCAGTCAGGACAGCGCCCTAAGCTCCTACGAGCAGTACTTC.

The J gene is TRBJ1-1, the V gene TRBV11-2, with D uncertain. The CDR3 has 14 residues. Per germline, CDR1 SGHAT and CDR2 FQNNGV. V was shortened by 1 base and J by 2 bases, with 8 bases between the two germline ends. The CDR3 region is CASSLGDTNTEAFF. CDR3 in DNA: TGTGCCAGCAGCTTAGGAGACACTAACACTGAAGCTTTCTTT.

This chain links TRBV9 with TRBJ2-7; 10 nucleotides align to TRBD2. This CDR3 has 18 residues. V lost 0 bases to trimming and J lost 4 bases; unmatched junction nucleotides: 13. Germline CDR1 SGDLS, CDR2 YYNGEE. CDR3 protein: CASSVGPTLSSGSYEQYF. The DNA of the CDR3 is TGTGCCAGCAGCGTAGGACCCACCCTTTCTAGCGGGAGTTACGAGCAGTACTTC.

This clone was found a few times. This chain links TRBV5-8 with TRBJ2-7; 11 bases map to TRBD2. Trimming cost V 4 bases and J 2 bases; bases outside gene matches: 5. Germline loops: CDR1 SGHTS, CDR2 YDEGEE. The CDR3 is 15 amino acids. This CDR3 is CASSRYSGRAYEQYF. The CDR3 nucleotides are TGTGCCAGCAGCCGCTATAGCGGGAGGGCCTACGAGCAGTACTTC.

The gene calls are TRBV6-5 and TRBJ1-2, with 10 nucleotides matching TRBD1. The CDR3 has 13 residues. Germline trimming cut 6 bases from V and 8 bases from J; bases unmatched to any gene: 6. In germline, CDR1 is MNHEY, CDR2 SVGAGI. Here the CDR3 reads CASRGTGERGYTF. As DNA, the CDR3 is TGTGCCAGCAGGGGGACAGGGGAGAGAGGCTACACCTTC.

This clone was seen more than once but under ten times. V is TRBV5-1 and J is TRBJ1-1; the D is unclear. The germline CDR1 and CDR2 sequences are SGHRS and YFSETQ. Trimming stripped 0 bases from V and 2 bases from J, with 11 bases between. This CDR3 contains 15 residues. CDR3 amino acids: CASSLAADTNTEAFF. The CDR3 coding sequence is TGCGCCAGCAGCTTGGCCGCAGACACCAACACTGAAGCTTTCTTT.

The chain joins TRBV10-3 to TRBJ2-1; 10 bases line up with TRBD2. This CDR3 has 15 residues. J was trimmed by 8 bases and V by 7 bases; bases with no gene match: 11. CDR1 is ENHRY, CDR2 SYGVKD, per germline. This chain's CDR3 is CAINPGTSVVHEQFF. Written as DNA, the CDR3 is TGTGCCATCAACCCCGGGACTAGCGTAGTCCATGAGCAGTTCTTC.

The rearrangement uses TRBV4-1 and TRBJ1-5; a possible D gene is TRBD1 (5 bases). This CDR3 spans 17 amino acids. Germline-derived CDR1 and CDR2 are MGHRA and YSYEKL. V dropped 0 bases and J dropped 1 base, with 13 bases sitting between them. The chain's CDR3 is CASSQEGLRQSNQPQHF. As DNA, the CDR3 is TGCGCCAGCAGCCAAGAAGGTCTTCGACAGAGCAATCAGCCCCAGCATTTT.

V is TRBV10-1 and J is TRBJ2-3; 9 nucleotides line up with TRBD2. Germline V gene lookup returns CDR1 WNHNN and CDR2 SYGVQD (reference sequence). The CDR3 sequence is 15 residues long. V was clipped by 3 bases and J by 4 bases; unmatched bases: 5. CDR3 sequence: CASSDGGRAADTQYF. CDR3 DNA: TGCGCCAGCAGTGATGGCGGGAGGGCGGCAGATACGCAGTATTTT.

The V and J genes are TRBV29-1 and TRBJ2-2, with TRBD2 identical over 8 bases. The CDR3 runs 15 residues. Germline V CDR1 and CDR2: SQVTM, ANQGSEA. The trim removed 4 bases at V and 4 bases at J, leaving 8 bases unmatched. Here the CDR3 reads CSVAPGGPFTGELFF. CDR3 in DNA: TGCAGCGTTGCCCCGGGGGGGCCCTTCACCGGGGAGCTGTTTTTT.

This clone came up once. The chain employs TRBV10-3 and TRBJ2-6; a weak D match, TRBD1 (5 bases). CDR1 is ENHRY and CDR2 is SYGVKD in the germline V gene. V lost 3 bases and J lost 1, with 16 bases in between. The CDR3 loop spans 18 amino acids. CDR3 sequence (DNA): TGTGCCATCAGTGACTTTGGGGCAGGTCAATCTGGGGCCAACGTCCTGACTTTC. It specifies CAISDFGAGQSGANVLTF.

The V and J genes are TRBV9 and TRBJ2-7; TRBD2 matches 10 bases. Germline-derived CDR1 and CDR2 are SGDLS and YYNGEE. The V segment lost 0 bases and the J segment 2 bases; nucleotides outside the gene matches: 5. This CDR3 region has 16 residues. CDR3 region: CASSVDASGRAYEQYF. CDR3 bases: TGTGCCAGCAGCGTAGACGCCAGCGGGAGGGCCTACGAGCAGTACTTC.

This chain joins TRBV27 and TRBJ2-3; D is uncertain. The germline CDR1 and CDR2 sequences are MNHEY and SMNVEV (reference sequence). This CDR3 has 17 amino acids. Trimming stripped 3 bases from V and 2 bases from J, with 18 bases between. CDR3 loop: CASSFSLTAALTDTQYF. The CDR3 DNA follows: TGTGCCAGCAGTTTCTCCCTGACCGCGGCTCTCACAGATACGCAGTATTTT.

V and J are TRBV7-2 and TRBJ2-1, with 10 positions matching TRBD2. With V trimmed by 3 bases and J by 6 bases, 5 bases remained unmatched. The CDR3 has 15 residues. The germline CDR1 and CDR2 sequences are SGHTA and FQGNSA. In nucleotides, the CDR3 is TGTGCCAGCAGCTTTTCCCCTAGCGGGAGCAATGAGCAGTTCTTC. This codes for CASSFSPSGSNEQFF.

The gene calls are TRBV5-6 and TRBJ2-1; 13 bases agree with TRBD2. Unmatched junction bases numbered 5, after V lost 0 bases and J lost 2 bases. CDR3 length equals 18 residues. Germline V lookup: CDR1 SGHDT, CDR2 YYEEEE. CDR3 protein: CASSLELAGGPAYNEQFF. Here the CDR3 DNA reads TGTGCCAGCAGCTTGGAACTAGCGGGAGGGCCTGCCTACAATGAGCAGTTCTTC.

This clone was observed a handful of times. The rearrangement joins TRBV7-9 to TRBJ1-1, with TRBD1 as a possible D gene (5 bases). Trimming cost V 5 bases and J 2 bases, with 9 bases left between them. CDR1 SEHNR and CDR2 FQNEAQ come from the germline V gene (reference sequence). CDR3 length: 13 amino acids. Here the CDR3 DNA reads TGTGCCAGCAGCCGGGGGGGTAACACTGAAGCTTTCTTT. Its protein product is CASSRGGNTEAFF.

In DNA form, the CDR3 reads TGCGCCAGCAGCTTGGAGGGGGCCTTAGGGGCCTTTCCGGACGAAAAACTGTTTTTT. It codes for CASSLEGALGAFPDEKLFF. The chain links TRBV5-1 to TRBJ1-4; 7 bases fit TRBD1. This CDR3 spans 19 amino acids. From germline, CDR1 is SGHRS and CDR2 YFSETQ. Trimming at V came to 0 bases and at J to 8 bases, leaving 19 bases not matched to a gene.

The rearrangement links TRBV7-6 to TRBJ2-1; 9 nucleotides line up with TRBD1. Germline CDR1 and CDR2: SGHVS and FNYEAQ. J gave up 4 bases and V 4 bases, and 8 bases lay outside the gene matches. The CDR3 totals 16 residues. The CDR3 sequence: CASSSAGTGYYNEQFF. The CDR3 DNA reads as TGTGCCAGCAGCTCAGCCGGGACAGGGTATTACAATGAGCAGTTCTTC.